The clone carrying this TCR beta chain was seen many times. This specimen belongs to a study of T cell repertoires in cytomegalovirus infection. Trimming cost V 7 bases and J 1 base; bases outside gene matches: 8. CDR1 is LNHDA and CDR2 is SQIVND in the germline V gene (reference sequence). The CDR3 is 16 residues long. Using its own MiXCR run on the reads, TCRdb lists one record per CDR3 protein. The profile shows hundreds of thousands of distinct CDR3 sequences, 6.5% of them singletons. V usage is TRBV19 and J usage is TRBJ2-2; 8 nucleotides match TRBD1. Sample: PBMCs. This receptor was taken from a human donor in good health (CMV status not recorded). Some clones in this sample may be carry-over from other donors' samples. CDR3 in amino acids: CASNTYTGGNTGELFF. DNA of the CDR3: TGTGCCAGTAATACATATACAGGGGGGAACACCGGGGAGCTGTTTTTT.